The clone carrying this T cell receptor beta chain was recorded once. Its specificity is not known. The protocol was immunoSEQ multiplex PCR, while the TCRdb copy is restricted to in-frame clones and leaves out a portion. The sample includes approximately 200,000 clones, more than 85% of them seen just once. Germline V CDR1 and CDR2: SGHNT, YENEEA. The CDR3 contains 14 residues. V shed 4 bases and J shed 4 bases, with 11 bases lying between them. This sample was taken from a study of T cell responses to AZD1222 COVID-19 vaccine. Study findings and constraints: Within unmutated variant regions lay the reported targets of nearly half of spike-specific TCRs. Elevations in Spike-specific TCR breadth and depth followed administration of two AZD1222 doses. At baseline, just five to seven AZD1222 recipients tested seropositive.

The material was peripheral blood, obtained 28 days after the second AZD1222 dose. The receptor comes from an adult who received the AZD1222 COVID-19 vaccine. The rearrangement links TRBV11-3 to TRBJ2-1; D is undetermined. The CDR3 loop is CASSYAVGYNEQFF. CDR3 DNA: TGTGCCAGCAGCTATGCAGTAGGGTACAATGAGCAGTTCTTC. The variable domain in full, completed from reference TRBV11-3 and TRBJ2-1, reads EAGVVQSPRYKIIEKKQPVAFWCNPISGHNTLYWYLQNLGQGPELLIRYENEEAVDDSQLPKDRFSAERLKGVDSTLKIQPAELGDSAVYLCASSYAVGYNEQFFGPGTRLTVL.